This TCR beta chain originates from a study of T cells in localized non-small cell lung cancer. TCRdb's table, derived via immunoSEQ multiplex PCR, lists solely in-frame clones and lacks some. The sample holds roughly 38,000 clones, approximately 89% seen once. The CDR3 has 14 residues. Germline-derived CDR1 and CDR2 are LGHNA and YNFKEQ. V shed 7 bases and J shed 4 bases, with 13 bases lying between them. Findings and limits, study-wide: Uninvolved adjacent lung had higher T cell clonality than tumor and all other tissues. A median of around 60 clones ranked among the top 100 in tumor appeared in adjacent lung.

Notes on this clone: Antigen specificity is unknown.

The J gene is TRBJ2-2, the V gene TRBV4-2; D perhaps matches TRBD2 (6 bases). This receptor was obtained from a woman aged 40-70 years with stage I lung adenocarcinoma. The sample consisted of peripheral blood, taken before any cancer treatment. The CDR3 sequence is CASTREAGTGELFF. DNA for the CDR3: TGTGCCAGCACCAGGGAGGCGGGCACCGGGGAGCTGTTTTTT.